A single sample is the source of the 8 T cell receptor beta chains below, sequenced in a study of Tregs in tolerant kidney transplant recipients. Data came from immunoSEQ multiplex PCR; TCRdb stores just in-frame clones and leaves some out. The sample lists about 110,000 clones; almost 90% were seen once. Sequenced material: CD4+ T cells from blood, taken before the transplant. These TCRs come from a human donor who received a combined kidney and bone marrow transplant.

The chain is built from TRBV2 and TRBJ2-5, with D perhaps matching TRBD1 (6 bases). Looked up from germline, CDR1 is SNHLY and CDR2 is FYNNEI. V gave up 8 bases and J gave up 5 bases, with 21 bases separating them. The CDR3 spans 15 residues. The CDR3 bases are TGTGCCAGCGGTTCGGATTTGGGGGCTTGGGAGACCCAGTACTTC. Protein product: CASGSDLGAWETQYF.

By its share, this clone is medium-sized (0.01 to 0.1%). The rearrangement links TRBV7-9 to TRBJ2-2; D perhaps matches TRBD2 (6 bases). Germline CDR1 is SEHNR and CDR2 is FQNEAQ (reference sequence). CDR3 length: 14 amino acids. The V end was cut by 5 bases, the J end by 0 bases, with 7 bases between. CDR3 DNA sequence: TGTGCCAGCAGCCGACTAGCGAACACCGGGGAGCTGTTTTTT. Protein: CASSRLANTGELFF.

The gene calls are TRBV6-6 and TRBJ2-5; TRBD2 agrees at 7 bases. This CDR3 region has 16 residues. Trimming took 7 bases from V and 0 from J; bases not matched to a gene: 11. Germline CDR1 and CDR2: MNHNY and SVGAGI (reference sequence). Written as DNA, the CDR3 is TGTGCCAGCATCCGAGCGGGATCGGGAAACCAAGAGACCCAGTACTTC. Translating it yields CASIRAGSGNQETQYF.

V gene TRBV18 combines with J gene TRBJ1-1; 10 bases line up with TRBD1. The germline gives CDR1 KGHSH, CDR2 LQKENI. This CDR3 is built from 15 residues. The V and J ends lost 3 bases and 5 bases, in that order; junction bases with no gene match: 6. Here the CDR3 reads CASSPLDRGRTEAFF. The CDR3 bases are TGTGCCAGCTCACCCTTGGACAGGGGGAGAACTGAAGCTTTCTTT. Drawing the rest from reference TRBV18 and TRBJ1-1, the complete variable domain is NAGVMQNPRHLVRRRGQEARLRCSPMKGHSHVYWYRQLPEEGLKFMVYLQKENIIDESGMPKERFSAEFPKEGPSILRIQQVVRGDSAAYFCASSPLDRGRTEAFFGQGTRLTVV.

The chain joins TRBV6-6 to TRBJ1-1, with 7 bases matching TRBD1. Germline CDR1 reads MNHNY; CDR2 reads SVGAGI (reference sequence). The V gene end was trimmed by 5 bases and the J gene end by 10 bases; junction bases not matched to a gene: 4. CDR3 size: 11 residues. CDR3 sequence (DNA): TGTGCCAGCAGTATCGACAGGGCAGCTTTCTTT. Protein sequence: CASSIDRAAFF.

Written as DNA, the CDR3 is TGTGCCAGCTCCCTGGGCGTAAACTATGGCTACACCTTC. Protein sequence: CASSLGVNYGYTF. The genes are TRBV18 and TRBJ1-2; D not resolved. V was pared by 6 bases and J by 2 bases, with 10 bases between. CDR3 length equals 13 residues. Germline V gene lookup returns CDR1 KGHSH and CDR2 LQKENI.

The chain recombines TRBV2 with TRBJ2-7; 8 bases are a match to TRBD1. Per germline, CDR1 SNHLY and CDR2 FYNNEI. J was trimmed by 11 bases and V by 7 bases; bases with no gene match: 16. The CDR3 has 14 amino acids. CDR3 protein: CASTTAGQGVDKYF. The CDR3 region has the DNA TGTGCCAGCACCACAGCCGGACAGGGTGTCGATAAGTACTTC.

The V call is TRBV5-1, the J call TRBJ2-2; maybe TRBD2 (5 bases). The CDR3 runs to 17 residues. Germline CDR1 reads SGHRS; CDR2 reads YFSETQ. Trimming pared 3 bases from V and 0 bases from J, leaving 15 bases between. CDR3 region: CASSSLASGSNTGELFF. The CDR3 DNA follows: TGCGCCAGCAGCTCTTTAGCGAGTGGTTCGAACACCGGGGAGCTGTTTTTT. The full variable domain, in which reference TRBV5-1 and TRBJ2-2 provide the parts outside the CDR3, is KAGVTQTPRYLIKTRGQQVTLSCSPISGHRSVSWYQQTPGQGLQFLFEYFSETQRNKGNFPGRFSGRQFSNSRSEMNVSTLELGDSALYLCASSSLASGSNTGELFFGEGSRLTVL.